Listed here are 21 T cell receptor beta chains from one sample, sequenced in a study of CD8 T cells in Susac syndrome. Random hexamers served to reverse transcribe about 0.5 to 1 ug RNA. TCRdb recomputed calls from the immunoSEQ multiplex PCR reads with MiXCR, one row per CDR3 protein. The sample consists of 80,000 or so distinct CDR3 sequences, around 94% of them appearing once. The source material was CD8+ T cells from PBMCs. These TCRs come from a human donor with Susac syndrome.

The J gene is TRBJ1-5, the V gene TRBV27; maybe TRBD1 (6 bases). Trimming cost V 5 bases and J 0 bases, with 8 bases left between them. The length of the CDR3 is 14 residues. Germline-derived CDR1 and CDR2 are MNHEY and SMNVEV (reference sequence). CDR3 in amino acids: CASSHRDSNQPQHF. The CDR3 nucleotides read TGTGCCAGCAGTCACAGGGATAGCAATCAGCCCCAGCATTTT.

The genes are TRBV14 and TRBJ2-1; D not resolved. The CDR3 length is 13 residues. Germline loops: CDR1 SGHDN, CDR2 FVKESK. The V and J ends lost 0 bases and 2 bases respectively, with 2 bases between them. The CDR3 is CASSQEPYNEQFF. Written as DNA, the CDR3 is TGTGCCAGCAGCCAAGAACCCTACAATGAGCAGTTCTTC.

V gene TRBV15 combines with J gene TRBJ2-7, with a weak D call TRBD1 (7 bases). V was clipped by 4 bases and J by 3 bases, with 16 bases between them. Germline-derived CDR1 and CDR2 are LNHNV and YYDKDF (reference sequence). This CDR3 has 15 residues. Here the CDR3 DNA reads TGTGCCACCAGCACCTCCCAGGGGGGTAACTACGAGCAGTACTTC. Its translation: CATSTSQGGNYEQYF.

This chain links TRBV5-1 with TRBJ2-7; D may match TRBD1 or TRBD2 (6 bases each). The CDR3 spans 15 residues. The V end lost 4 bases, the J end lost 3 bases, and 17 bases lay between the germline ends. Germline CDR1 reads SGHRS; CDR2 reads YFSETQ. The CDR3, as DNA: TGCGCCAGCAGCGGATTCAAAGGGGGGATCTACGAGCAGTACTTC. It is translated as CASSGFKGGIYEQYF.

The rearrangement links TRBV29-1 to TRBJ1-1, with 7 bases lining up with TRBD1. V trimming: 7 bases; J trimming: 3 bases; junction bases outside the gene matches: 5. CDR3 length: 12 residues. From germline, CDR1 is SQVTM and CDR2 ANQGSEA. CDR3 residues: CSADREDTEAFF. CDR3 coding DNA: TGCAGCGCCGACAGGGAGGACACTGAAGCTTTCTTT. Looking up the rest from reference TRBV29-1 and TRBJ1-1 gives the full variable domain: SAVISQKPSRDICQRGTSLTIQCQVDSQVTMMFWYRQQPGQSLTLIATANQGSEATYESGFVIDKFPISRPNLTFSTLTVSNMSPEDSSIYLCSADREDTEAFFGQGTRLTVV.

The chain joins TRBV27 to TRBJ2-1, with D perhaps TRBD2 (6 bases). Trimming removed 4 bases from V and 8 bases from J, with 18 bases in between. Looked up from germline, CDR1 is MNHEY and CDR2 is SMNVEV (reference sequence). This CDR3 contains 15 residues. CDR3 loop: CASSSRGGTTHEQFF. The CDR3 nucleotides read TGTGCCAGCAGTTCCCGGGGAGGAACGACACATGAGCAGTTCTTC.

This sequence joins TRBV9 and TRBJ1-3; D unresolved. This CDR3 contains 15 residues. Germline-derived CDR1 and CDR2 are SGDLS and YYNGEE. Trimming stripped 0 bases from V and 2 bases from J, with 9 bases between. CDR3 nucleotides: TGTGCCAGCAGCGTAGGAGGGAATGCTGGAAACACCATATATTTT. Translation gives CASSVGGNAGNTIYF.

Only one count was recorded for this clonotype. The chain links TRBV29-1 to TRBJ2-1; 7 bases agree with TRBD2. CDR1 and CDR2 from the germline V gene are SQVTM and ANQGSEA. The CDR3 is 14 amino acids. J was trimmed by 3 bases and V by 3 bases; bases with no gene match: 5. DNA of the CDR3: TGCAGCGTTGATGGTCTAGCGGACTACAATGAGCAGTTCTTC. This encodes CSVDGLADYNEQFF.

This chain joins TRBV6-5 and TRBJ1-2, with D uncertain. CDR3 length: 10 residues. Deletions cut 1 base from V and 12 bases from J, with 6 bases between. The germline V gene has CDR1 MNHEY and CDR2 SVGAGI. CDR3 sequence (DNA): TGTGCCAGCAGTTACTTGGTTGACACCTTC. Amino acid sequence: CASSYLVDTF.

This chain connects TRBV20-1 to TRBJ1-1; D is perhaps TRBD1 (5 bases). Germline V CDR1 and CDR2: DFQATT, SNEGSKA (reference sequence). The CDR3 extends over 14 amino acids. The V end lost 0 bases, the J end lost 3 bases, and 11 bases lay between the germline ends. In DNA, the CDR3 is TGCAGTGCTAGAGACGGGGCCAAGGACACTGAAGCTTTCTTT. Residues: CSARDGAKDTEAFF.

The chain combines TRBV10-3 with TRBJ2-1; weak D call: TRBD2 (7 bases). The germline gives CDR1 ENHRY, CDR2 SYGVKD. CDR3 length: 17 amino acids. V gave up 0 bases and J gave up 2 bases, with 14 bases separating them. CDR3 residues: CAISESMAGDTYNEQFF. The CDR3 coding sequence is TGTGCCATCAGTGAGTCGATGGCGGGGGACACCTACAATGAGCAGTTCTTC.

The chain links TRBV7-2 to TRBJ2-5; 13 nucleotides match TRBD2. The CDR3 has 16 residues. Germline CDR1 reads SGHTA; CDR2 reads FQGNSA. V lost 6 bases and J lost 4; bases outside the gene matches: 8. This CDR3 is CASSFELAGGRETQYF. DNA for the CDR3: TGTGCCAGCAGTTTTGAACTAGCGGGGGGGCGAGAGACCCAGTACTTC.

This sequence joins TRBV10-3 and TRBJ2-3; weak D call: TRBD1 (5 bases). Trimming took off 3 bases at V and 3 bases at J, with 13 bases between the two ends. Germline V gives CDR1 ENHRY, CDR2 SYGVKD. The CDR3 spans 15 residues. CDR3 in DNA: TGTGCCATCAGTGATTTAGGGGTCCTAACAGATACGCAGTATTTT. It codes for CAISDLGVLTDTQYF.

This clonotype was found once. This chain connects TRBV7-9 to TRBJ1-5; D might be TRBD1 (5 bases). CDR3 length: 16 residues. Germline CDR1 and CDR2: SEHNR and FQNEAQ (reference sequence). V lost 0 bases and J 4 bases, leaving 13 bases between the germline ends. CDR3: CASSLAQGLRNQPQHF. The CDR3 DNA follows: TGTGCCAGCAGCTTAGCGCAGGGACTTCGGAATCAGCCCCAGCATTTT.

The rearrangement joins TRBV2 to TRBJ1-6; 9 bases agree with TRBD1. After removal of 6 bases from V and 8 bases from J, the junction contained 8 bases not matched to a gene. The CDR3 is made up of 15 amino acids. Germline CDR1 and CDR2: SNHLY and FYNNEI. The CDR3 DNA follows: TGTGCCAGCAGCCGGGACAGGGTTGTCGATTCACCCCTCCACTTT. It yields the protein CASSRDRVVDSPLHF. Drawing the rest from reference TRBV2 and TRBJ1-6, the complete variable domain is EPEVTQTPSHQVTQMGQEVILRCVPISNHLYFYWYRQILGQKVEFLVSFYNNEISEKSEIFDDQFSVERPDGSNFTLKIRSTKLEDSAMYFCASSRDRVVDSPLHFGNGTRLTVT.

The rearrangement joins TRBV27 to TRBJ2-1; tentatively, D is TRBD1 (6 bases). In germline, CDR1 is MNHEY, CDR2 SMNVEV (reference sequence). The CDR3 runs 13 residues. Trimming removed 5 bases at V and 6 bases at J, with 11 bases between. The CDR3 DNA reads as TGTGCCAGCAGTAGGACAGTCGGCAATGAGCAGTTCTTC. Amino acids: CASSRTVGNEQFF.

This sequence joins TRBV29-1 and TRBJ2-2, with no clear D. Between the trimmed V and J ends, which lost 5 bases and 0 bases, there was a span of 7 bases. The V gene's germline CDR1 is SQVTM and CDR2 ANQGSEA. This CDR3 is 13 amino acids long. The CDR3 DNA sequence: TGCAGCGTTCAACTACCGAACACCGGGGAGCTGTTTTTT. Translating it yields CSVQLPNTGELFF.

This chain links TRBV9 with TRBJ2-7; the match to TRBD2 covers 12 bases. The CDR3 spans 17 residues. The J segment lost 0 bases and the V segment lost 3 bases, leaving 7 bases of the junction unmatched. Per germline, CDR1 SGDLS and CDR2 YYNGEE. The CDR3 sequence: CASSESGLAGSSYEQYF. The CDR3 DNA reads TGTGCCAGCAGCGAATCCGGACTAGCGGGGAGCTCCTACGAGCAGTACTTC.

V gene TRBV20-1 combines with J gene TRBJ1-5, with 8 bases aligning to TRBD1. J gave up 7 bases and V 4 bases, and 9 bases lay outside the gene matches. Germline-derived CDR1 and CDR2 are DFQATT and SNEGSKA (reference sequence). This CDR3 spans 14 amino acids. The CDR3: CSAKPPGGDQPQHF. The CDR3 nucleotides read TGCAGTGCTAAGCCGCCAGGGGGCGACCAGCCCCAGCATTTT.

The rearrangement joins TRBV4-3 to TRBJ2-1; D is undetermined. The CDR3 is 14 amino acids. Trimming shortened V by 0 bases and J by 8 bases, and 11 bases separated the two germline ends. Germline V gene data show CDR1 as LGHNA and CDR2 as YSLEER. The CDR3 coding sequence is TGCGCCAGCAGCCAAGATAGTACGGAATATGAGCAGTTCTTC. Encoded protein: CASSQDSTEYEQFF.

The chain links TRBV12-3 or TRBV12-4 to TRBJ2-1; D may be TRBD1 (6 bases). The CDR3 has 12 amino acids. The ends were cut back, 3 bases at V and 9 bases at J, with 9 bases in the middle. CDR3 sequence reads: CASSFGQPEQFF. DNA of the CDR3: TGTGCCAGCAGTTTTGGACAGCCTGAGCAGTTCTTC.